The 26 T cell receptor beta chains below all came from one sample that was sequenced in a study of STAT5B mutations in CD4+ large granular lymphocyte leukemia. The data were produced by immunoSEQ multiplex PCR, yet TCRdb's version contains in-frame clones alone and is incomplete. The sample holds about 33,000 clones, 75% to 85% seen once. What was sequenced was CD4+ T cells from blood buffy coats. These receptors were taken from a human donor in good health.

This clone was counted between two and nine times. The chain combines TRBV5-5 with TRBJ2-7, with 11 bases lining up with TRBD1. Trimming took 4 bases from V and 4 from J; bases not matched to a gene: 7. The CDR3 length is 15 residues. Looked up from germline, CDR1 is SGHKS and CDR2 is YYEKEE (reference sequence). Here the CDR3 DNA reads TGTGCCAGCAGCACACCCCGGGACAGGGGGTACGAGCAGTACTTC. It is translated as CASSTPRDRGYEQYF.

The rearrangement links TRBV16 to TRBJ2-2; a weak D match, TRBD1 (7 bases). The CDR3 extends over 14 amino acids. With 4 bases removed from V and 8 bases from J, the gap between germline ends came to 14 bases. The germline CDR1 and CDR2 sequences are KGHSY and FQNENV. The CDR3 DNA sequence: TGTGCCAGCAGCCGACAGGGAGGATCGGGGGAGCTGTTTTTT. Its protein is CASSRQGGSGELFF.

The chain employs TRBV23-1 and TRBJ1-5; the D gene is possibly TRBD1 (6 bases). TRBV23-1 is identified as an open reading frame with a role that is uncertain. The CDR3 covers 16 residues. With 0 bases removed from V and 1 base from J, the gap between germline ends came to 10 bases. CDR3 residues: CASSQSAGESNQPQHF. CDR3 nucleotides: TGCGCCAGCAGTCAATCGGCAGGGGAGAGCAATCAGCCCCAGCATTTT.

This clone has only one observation. The rearrangement uses TRBV4-2 and TRBJ2-1; D not resolved. V lost 0 bases, J lost 2 bases, and 8 bases lay in between. CDR1 is LGHNA and CDR2 is YNFKEQ in the germline V gene. This CDR3 spans 15 amino acids. The CDR3 here is CASSQEGPAYNEQFF. DNA of the CDR3: TGTGCCAGCAGCCAAGAAGGGCCTGCCTACAATGAGCAGTTCTTC.

The chain recombines TRBV5-1 with TRBJ2-2; 11 positions agree with TRBD2. Germline V gene data show CDR1 as SGHRS and CDR2 as YFSETQ. The CDR3 loop spans 19 amino acids. V was clipped by 4 bases and J by 5 bases; unmatched bases: 16. Here the CDR3 DNA reads TGCGCCAGCAGCAAGGGGGCGCCGGTGACTAGCGGGAAGACCGGGGAGCTGTTTTTT. Translating gives CASSKGAPVTSGKTGELFF.

The rearrangement joins TRBV10-3 to TRBJ2-2, with 14 bases identical to TRBD2. Per the germline V gene, CDR1 is ENHRY and CDR2 is SYGVKD. The CDR3 loop spans 19 amino acids. The V and J ends lost 1 base and 7 bases, in that order; junction bases with no gene match: 11. The chain's CDR3 is CAISEWRLAGGPSDGELFF. As DNA, the CDR3 is TGTGCCATCAGTGAGTGGCGACTAGCGGGAGGGCCATCCGACGGGGAGCTGTTTTTT.

The chain is built from TRBV10-2 and TRBJ2-5; TRBD1 matches 8 bases. V shed 6 bases and J 5 bases; nucleotides not matched to a gene: 11. The CDR3 is made up of 15 amino acids. The germline CDR1 and CDR2 sequences are WSHSY and SAAADI. The CDR3 loop reads CASRAGQGGYETQYF. The DNA of the CDR3 is TGCGCCAGCAGGGCCGGACAGGGAGGTTATGAGACCCAGTACTTC.

This rearrangement joins TRBV11-2 to TRBJ2-7; possibly TRBD1 or TRBD2 for D (5 bases each). Per the germline V gene, CDR1 is SGHAT and CDR2 is FQNNGV. The CDR3 has 14 amino acids. Trimming pared 3 bases from V and 5 bases from J, leaving 14 bases between. Here the CDR3 reads CASSLGAQGNEQYF. DNA for the CDR3: TGTGCCAGCAGCTTGGGAGCTCAGGGAAACGAGCAGTACTTC.

The CDR3, as DNA: TGTGCCAGCAGCTTTACAGGGTTGGGCACTGAAGCTTTCTTT. Its translation: CASSFTGLGTEAFF. The gene calls are TRBV11-2 and TRBJ1-1, with a weak D call TRBD1 (6 bases). The germline V gene encodes CDR1 SGHAT and CDR2 FQNNGV. V lost 3 bases, J lost 4 bases, and 12 bases lay in between. The CDR3 sequence is 14 residues long.

V gene TRBV11-2 combines with J gene TRBJ2-2; 7 bases fit TRBD2. Unmatched junction bases numbered 5, after V lost 2 bases and J lost 5 bases. The CDR3 loop spans 15 amino acids. The germline gives CDR1 SGHAT, CDR2 FQNNGV. CDR3 sequence reads: CASSLQAGKTGELFF. CDR3 DNA sequence: TGTGCCAGCAGCTTACAAGCGGGAAAAACCGGGGAGCTGTTTTTT.

This chain connects TRBV28 to TRBJ2-1; 10 bases fit TRBD1. Germline V gene sequence: CDR1 MDHEN, CDR2 SYDVKM. The ends lost 6 bases at V and 9 bases at J; junction bases unmatched: 11. The CDR3 contains 15 residues. This CDR3 reads CASSRGQGILGEQFF. CDR3 coding DNA: TGTGCCAGCAGCCGGGGACAGGGGATTTTGGGTGAGCAGTTCTTC.

The V call is TRBV10-1, the J call TRBJ2-1, with TRBD2 identical over 9 bases. The CDR3 runs to 15 residues. Germline V gene lookup returns CDR1 WNHNN and CDR2 SYGVQD (reference sequence). The trim removed 4 bases at V and 1 base at J, leaving 2 bases unmatched. The CDR3 is CASSGLAVSYNEQFF. CDR3 nucleotides: TGCGCCAGCAGTGGACTAGCGGTATCCTACAATGAGCAGTTCTTC.

The rearrangement links TRBV11-2 to TRBJ2-1; 8 bases are shared with TRBD2. Germline V gives CDR1 SGHAT, CDR2 FQNNGV. The length of the CDR3 is 16 residues. V lost 4 bases, J lost 10 bases, and 15 bases stayed unmatched. The CDR3 DNA sequence: TGTGCCAGCAGCTATCGGACTAGCCGCCCCTCTAAAGAGCAGTTCTTC. Translating gives CASSYRTSRPSKEQFF.

J is TRBJ1-2 and V is TRBV30; D remains ambiguous. Trimming took off 1 base at V and 0 bases at J, with 12 bases between the two ends. Germline V gene lookup returns CDR1 GTSNPN and CDR2 SVGIG (reference sequence). The CDR3 is 15 amino acids. The CDR3 nucleotides read TGTGCCTGGAGTGGTAGTCGGCCTACTAACTATGGCTACACCTTC. Translating gives CAWSGSRPTNYGYTF.

The CDR3 loop reads CASSQDAGQGMLYF. DNA for the CDR3: TGTGCCAGCAGCCAAGATGCGGGACAGGGTATGCTGTATTTT. The chain couples TRBV4-2 to TRBJ2-3; 9 bases line up with TRBD1. Germline V gives CDR1 LGHNA, CDR2 YNFKEQ. This CDR3 has 14 amino acids. V was clipped by 0 bases and J by 14 bases; unmatched bases: 9.

J is TRBJ2-5 and V is TRBV4-1; 9 bases map to TRBD1. The CDR3 runs to 16 residues. Germline assignment: CDR1 MGHRA and CDR2 YSYEKL. J was trimmed by 7 bases and V by 1 base; bases with no gene match: 10. This chain's CDR3 is CASSQVWTGAAGTQYF. The CDR3 region has the DNA TGCGCCAGCAGCCAAGTCTGGACAGGGGCCGCGGGGACCCAGTACTTC.

The J gene is TRBJ2-7, the V gene TRBV10-2; D unresolved. Per the germline V gene, CDR1 is WSHSY and CDR2 is SAAADI. Trimming shortened V by 2 bases and J by 3 bases, and 8 bases separated the two germline ends. The CDR3 loop spans 13 amino acids. The CDR3 coding sequence is TGCGCCAGCAGTGAGGGAGCGTTCTACGAGCAGTACTTC. The encoded protein is CASSEGAFYEQYF.

The chain carries TRBV7-6 and TRBJ2-7, with 14 bases fitting TRBD2. The CDR3 is 20 amino acids. The trim removed 5 bases at V and 1 base at J, leaving 16 bases unmatched. Per germline, CDR1 SGHVS and CDR2 FNYEAQ. The CDR3 nucleotides read TGTGCCAGCAGCCCCGTCGAATCCGGGACTAGCGGGAGTTCTTCCTACGAGCAGTACTTC. As protein: CASSPVESGTSGSSSYEQYF.

This chain joins TRBV11-2 and TRBJ2-5; no firm D call. This CDR3 contains 14 residues. Germline loops: CDR1 SGHAT, CDR2 FQNNGV. Trimming stripped 7 bases from V and 2 bases from J, with 14 bases between. The CDR3 region has the DNA TGTGCCAGCACCCTACCGGGTGCGCAAGAGACCCAGTACTTC. Translating it yields CASTLPGAQETQYF.

The rearrangement joins TRBV7-2 to TRBJ2-3, with TRBD2 identical over 8 bases. Trimming took 6 bases from V and 0 from J; bases not matched to a gene: 5. In germline, CDR1 is SGHTA, CDR2 FQGNSA. CDR3 length: 15 amino acids. In nucleotides, the CDR3 is TGTGCCAGCAGTTCCAGGACTAGCAGCACAGATACGCAGTATTTT. Protein product: CASSSRTSSTDTQYF.

This clone has just one count. V gene TRBV7-2 combines with J gene TRBJ2-5; D ambiguous. Germline assignment: CDR1 SGHTA and CDR2 FQGNSA. V lost 8 bases, J lost 5 bases, and 9 bases lay in between. The CDR3 consists of 11 residues. The CDR3 coding sequence is TGTGCCAGCCTGTATGGGGAGACCCAGTACTTC. Translating gives CASLYGETQYF.

This sequence joins TRBV6-6 and TRBJ1-5; TRBD1 might be the D (5 bases). The V gene lost 6 bases and the J gene lost 5 bases, with 8 bases spanning the gap. Germline V gene sequence: CDR1 MNHNY, CDR2 SVGAGI (reference sequence). The CDR3 is 12 amino acids. The CDR3 loop is CASREQDQPQHF. The CDR3 DNA follows: TGTGCCAGCAGGGAACAGGATCAGCCCCAGCATTTT.

The chain combines TRBV5-1 with TRBJ2-5; D may correspond to TRBD1 or TRBD2 (7 bases each). The length of the CDR3 is 17 residues. The V and J ends lost 4 bases and 1 base respectively, with 20 bases between them. Germline V gene lookup returns CDR1 SGHRS and CDR2 YFSETQ. For the CDR3, the DNA is TGCGCCAGCAGCGGCCAGGGGGGGGCAGGGTTCCAAGAGACCCAGTACTTC. Translating it yields CASSGQGGAGFQETQYF.

The chain uses TRBV6-1 and TRBJ2-2; 11 bases align to TRBD1. In germline, CDR1 is MNHNS, CDR2 SASEGT. V lost 3 bases to trimming and J lost 4 bases; unmatched junction nucleotides: 4. The CDR3 is 16 amino acids. The chain's CDR3 is CASSETGTGGTGELFF. The CDR3 nucleotides are TGTGCCAGCAGTGAGACCGGGACAGGGGGCACCGGGGAGCTGTTTTTT.

The rearrangement links TRBV25-1 to TRBJ2-1; 7 bases align to TRBD2. V trimming: 2 bases; J trimming: 9 bases; junction bases outside the gene matches: 10. The V gene's germline CDR1 is MGHDK and CDR2 SYGVNS. The CDR3 covers 15 residues. In nucleotides, the CDR3 is TGTGCCAGCAGTGAACGGGTAGCGGGCCGTCTTGAGCAGTTCTTC. Its protein product is CASSERVAGRLEQFF.

The chain uses TRBV5-1 and TRBJ2-7; D may be TRBD2 (5 bases). In germline, CDR1 is SGHRS, CDR2 YFSETQ. The CDR3 consists of 14 residues. V was clipped by 0 bases and J by 7 bases, with 14 bases between them. DNA of the CDR3: TGCGCCAGCAGCTTGGGACTTCCGGGCGGGGAGCAGTACTTC. Its translation is CASSLGLPGGEQYF. Together with reference TRBV5-1 and TRBJ2-7, the CDR3 gives the full variable domain: KAGVTQTPRYLIKTRGQQVTLSCSPISGHRSVSWYQQTPGQGLQFLFEYFSETQRNKGNFPGRFSGRQFSNSRSEMNVSTLELGDSALYLCASSLGLPGGEQYFGPGTRLTVT.